A selection of T cell receptor beta chains follows, all from one sample in a study of cytotoxic CD8 clonotypes in ibrutinib-treated CLL. Some clones are missing from TCRdb's copy, which holds only in-frame ones; the method was immunoSEQ multiplex PCR. This sample yields approximately 50,000 clones, of which around 70% are seen a single time; about 13% belongs to the top ten. Sample: PBMCs, taken after 12 months of ibrutinib treatment. The receptors derive from a human donor with chronic lymphocytic leukemia. Each CDR3 is given with its conserved first and last residue. A D gene is named only where the DNA matches it firmly. Clone size is not always given. Where it is, it says once, few, many or a class for expanded clones.

NA	TRBV5-1	TRBJ1-1	NA	TGCGCCAGCAGCTTGGGGGACGGGGCCTCCACTGAAGCTTTCTTT	CASSLGDGASTEAFF
NA	TRBV29-1	TRBJ2-7	NA	TGCAGCGCCGGACATCGCTACGAGCAGTACTTC	CSAGHRYEQYF
NA	TRBV7-2	TRBJ2-3	NA	TGTGCCAGCAGCACAAGCACAGATACGCAGTATTTT	CASSTSTDTQYF
NA	TRBV6-5	TRBJ1-1	NA	TGTGCCAGCACCCCATGGGCCAAGTTTAACACTGAAGCTTTCTTT	CASTPWAKFNTEAFF
NA	TRBV6-1	TRBJ1-1	NA	TGTGCCAGCAGTGATTCCGGGGCTCTTAAGAACACTGAAGCTTTCTTT	CASSDSGALKNTEAFF
few	TRBV27	TRBJ1-2	TRBD1	TGTGCCAGCAGTTTAGGGACAGGAATCTATGGCTACACCTTC	CASSLGTGIYGYTF
NA	TRBV19	TRBJ1-5	TRBD1	TGTGCCAGTAGAGGGGGCCGTGGACAGCCCCAGCATTTT	CASRGGRGQPQHF
NA	TRBV18	TRBJ2-7	NA	TGTGCCAGCTCACCACTTCTAACTCACGAGCAGTACTTC	CASSPLLTHEQYF
NA	TRBV29-1	TRBJ1-6	NA	TGCAGCGTTGCTTCACACGATAATTCACCCCTCCACTTT	CSVASHDNSPLHF
NA	TRBV6-5	TRBJ2-7	TRBD1	TGTGCCAGCAGTTACTCGAGAGGACAGGACTACGAGCAGTACTTC	CASSYSRGQDYEQYF
NA	TRBV7-2	TRBJ2-5	NA	TGTGCCAGCAGTGTGCAGGGGAGCACCCAAGAGACCCAGTACTTC	CASSVQGSTQETQYF
NA	TRBV5-1	TRBJ1-4	TRBD1	TGCGCCAGCAGCGGCAGACAGGGATCTAATGAAAAACTGTTTTTT	CASSGRQGSNEKLFF
NA	TRBV4-1	TRBJ1-2	TRBD1	TGCGCCAGCAGCCAAGATCGTGACAGGGGAGTCTTCAACTATGGCTACACCTTC	CASSQDRDRGVFNYGYTF
few	TRBV2	TRBJ2-2	NA	TGTGCCAGCCGGACGGTTAGTTTCGGGGAGCTGTTTTTT	CASRTVSFGELFF
NA	TRBV23-1	TRBJ2-1	TRBD2	TGCGCCAGCAGTCAACCACTAGCGAGCTCCTACAATGAGCAGTTCTTC	CASSQPLASSYNEQFF
once	TRBV27	TRBJ2-1	NA	TGTGCCAGCAGGGGGGCCGGGATCAATGAGCAGTTCTTC	CASRGAGINEQFF
NA	TRBV28	TRBJ1-3	NA	TGTGCCAGCAGTTTCTTGAAGGGACCTGGAAACACCATATATTTT	CASSFLKGPGNTIYF
NA	TRBV7-8	TRBJ2-3	TRBD2	TGTGCCAGCCTAGAATCCAACGGGGGGGCTACAGATACGCAGTATTTT	CASLESNGGATDTQYF
NA	TRBV9	TRBJ1-2	TRBD1	TGTGCCAGCAGCCTCACGAGGGGGCAGGATGGCTACACCTTC	CASSLTRGQDGYTF
few	TRBV9	TRBJ2-7	TRBD2	TGTGCCAGCAGCGAACGGGCTAGCGGTAGTTACGAGCAGTACTTC	CASSERASGSYEQYF
NA	TRBV5-4	TRBJ2-7	NA	TGTGCCAGCAGCTTGGGCACAGGCAACTCCTACGAGCAGTACTTC	CASSLGTGNSYEQYF
few	TRBV2	TRBJ1-5	NA	TGTGCCAGCAGTCCAGGACATAGGGTCGGGCGCAATCAGCCCCAGCATTTT	CASSPGHRVGRNQPQHF
few	TRBV5-1	TRBJ1-1	TRBD1	TGCGCCAGCAGCTTGGGGGGGACAGTGAACACTGAAGCTTTCTTT	CASSLGGTVNTEAFF
NA	TRBV19	TRBJ1-2	NA	TGTGCCAGTAGTATTGGGCAGGTAGTAAGCTACACCTTC	CASSIGQVVSYTF
NA	TRBV6-1	TRBJ2-1	TRBD2	TGTGCCAGCAGCGAACCTCCAAGCGGGGGCTACAATGAGCAGTTCTTC	CASSEPPSGGYNEQFF
NA	TRBV5-4	TRBJ2-2	NA	TGTGCCAGCAGCTTGGGGGCGGACCCGAACACCGGGGAGCTGTTTTTT	CASSLGADPNTGELFF
NA	TRBV18	TRBJ2-7	NA	TGTGCCAGCTCACCGGGCCTCTCTGGGAGCATCCGCGAGCAGTACTTC	CASSPGLSGSIREQYF
NA	TRBV6-5	TRBJ1-1	NA	TGTGCCAGCAGTTCTGGACAGCGGGACACTGAAGCTTTCTTT	CASSSGQRDTEAFF
NA	TRBV13	TRBJ1-4	NA	TGTGCCAGCAGCTTAGCCAGTAATGAAAAACTGTTTTTT	CASSLASNEKLFF
NA	TRBV6-6	TRBJ1-1	NA	TGTGCCAGCCTCCGCCAGGACCAAAAAGCTTTCTTT	CASLRQDQKAFF
NA	TRBV2	TRBJ1-2	NA	TGTGCCAGCAGTGAGGGAAGGACAGAAAACTATGGCTACACCTTC	CASSEGRTENYGYTF
NA	TRBV9	TRBJ1-2	NA	TGTGCCAGCAGCGTAGAAGCCGATACAGGGACCTATGGCTACACCTTC	CASSVEADTGTYGYTF
NA	TRBV7-9	TRBJ2-1	NA	TGTGCCAGCAGCTTCGAGGGGGGCAATGAGCAGTTCTTC	CASSFEGGNEQFF
NA	TRBV30	TRBJ1-1	NA	TGTGCCTGGAGGAACCGGGCTGACACTGAAGCTTTCTTT	CAWRNRADTEAFF
NA	TRBV7-3	TRBJ2-5	TRBD2	TGTGCCAGCAGCTTAAAGTCTAGCGGGGGTGAGACCCAGTACTTC	CASSLKSSGGETQYF
NA	TRBV28	TRBJ2-5	TRBD1	TGTGCCAGCAGTTTGAAGGGGGACAGGGGACGGGAACAAGAGACCCAGTACTTC	CASSLKGDRGREQETQYF